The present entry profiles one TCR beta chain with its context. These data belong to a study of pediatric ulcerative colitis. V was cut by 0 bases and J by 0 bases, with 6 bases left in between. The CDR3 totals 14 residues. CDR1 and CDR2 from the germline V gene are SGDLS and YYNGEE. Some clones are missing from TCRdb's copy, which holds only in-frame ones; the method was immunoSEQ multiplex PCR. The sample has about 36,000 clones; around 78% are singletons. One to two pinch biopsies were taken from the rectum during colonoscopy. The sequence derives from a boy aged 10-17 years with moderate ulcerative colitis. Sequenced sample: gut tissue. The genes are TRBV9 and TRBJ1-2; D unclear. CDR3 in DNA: TGTGCCAGCAGCGTAGACAACACTAACTATGGCTACACCTTC. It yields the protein CASSVDNTNYGYTF.